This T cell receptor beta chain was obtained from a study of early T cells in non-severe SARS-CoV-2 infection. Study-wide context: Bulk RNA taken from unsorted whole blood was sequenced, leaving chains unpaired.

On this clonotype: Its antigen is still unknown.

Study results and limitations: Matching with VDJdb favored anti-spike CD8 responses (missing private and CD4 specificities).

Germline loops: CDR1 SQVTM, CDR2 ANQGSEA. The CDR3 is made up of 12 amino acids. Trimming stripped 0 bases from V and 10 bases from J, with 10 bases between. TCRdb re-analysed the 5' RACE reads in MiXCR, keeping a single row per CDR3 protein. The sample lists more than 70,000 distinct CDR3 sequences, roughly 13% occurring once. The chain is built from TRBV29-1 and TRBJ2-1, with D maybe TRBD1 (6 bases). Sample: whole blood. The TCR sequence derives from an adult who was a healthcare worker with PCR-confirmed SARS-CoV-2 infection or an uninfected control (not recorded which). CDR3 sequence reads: CSVEEGAGEQFF. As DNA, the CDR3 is TGCAGCGTTGAAGAGGGGGCTGGGGAGCAGTTCTTC.